This T cell receptor beta chain was profiled in a study of cytomegalovirus exposure and HLA in healthy donors. Measured with immunoSEQ multiplex PCR; TCRdb has only the in-frame clones, and not every one. The data contain 150,000 to 200,000 clones, roughly 81% of them singletons. The V end was cut by 5 bases, the J end by 6 bases, with 19 bases between. The CDR3 consists of 16 residues. The germline CDR1 and CDR2 sequences are MGHRA and YSYEKL. What was sequenced was PBMCs. The TCR originated in a woman aged 30 to 39 in good health and CMV-seronegative. The rearrangement joins TRBV4-1 to TRBJ1-4, with D possibly TRBD1 on 6 matching bases. The CDR3 nucleotides are TGCGCCAGCAGCTCAAACCTAGACAGGAAAGATGAAAAACTGTTTTTT. It translates to CASSSNLDRKDEKLFF.